Detailed here is one T cell receptor (beta chain). The record originates from a study of cytomegalovirus exposure and HLA in healthy donors. Primers for the PCR totalled 60 Vbeta and 13 Jbeta. Here immunoSEQ multiplex PCR was the method, and the copy in TCRdb shows in-frame clones only, minus some. The sample has around 180,000 clones; about 90% are singletons. The CDR3 is made up of 18 amino acids. The clonotype originates from a girl less than two years old in good health and CMV-seronegative. The source material was PBMCs. This chain links TRBV1 with TRBJ2-1; the table's D call of TRBD2 was not tested on the DNA. TRBV1 is a pseudogene. As DNA, the CDR3 is TGCACCAGCAGCCATGAAAGGGCGGGGGGAAAGACCTACAATGAGCAGTTCTTC. This codes for CTSSHERAGGKTYNEQFF.